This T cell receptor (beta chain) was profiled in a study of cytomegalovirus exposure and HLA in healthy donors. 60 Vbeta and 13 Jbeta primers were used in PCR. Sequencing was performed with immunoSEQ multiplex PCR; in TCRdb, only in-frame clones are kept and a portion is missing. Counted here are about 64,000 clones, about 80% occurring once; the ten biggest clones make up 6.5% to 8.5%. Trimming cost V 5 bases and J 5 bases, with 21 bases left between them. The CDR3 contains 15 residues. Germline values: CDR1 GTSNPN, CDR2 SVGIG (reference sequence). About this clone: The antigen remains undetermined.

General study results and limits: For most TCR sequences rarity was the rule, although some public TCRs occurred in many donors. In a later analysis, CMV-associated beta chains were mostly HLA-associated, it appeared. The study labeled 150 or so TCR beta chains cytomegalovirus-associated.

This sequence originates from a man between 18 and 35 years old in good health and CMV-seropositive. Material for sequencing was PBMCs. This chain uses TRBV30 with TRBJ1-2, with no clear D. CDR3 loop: CAWVGRRDSGYGYTF. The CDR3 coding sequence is TGTGCCTGGGTTGGACGGAGGGATAGTGGTTATGGCTACACCTTC. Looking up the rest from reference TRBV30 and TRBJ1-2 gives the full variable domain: SQTIHQWPATLVQPVGSPLSLECTVEGTSNPNLYWYRQAAGRGLQLLFYSVGIGQISSEVPQNLSASRPQDRQFILSSKKLLLSDSGFYLCAWVGRRDSGYGYTFGSGTRLTVV.